Presented here are 5 T cell receptor beta chains from one specimen sequenced in a study of T cells in localized non-small cell lung cancer. The method was immunoSEQ multiplex PCR; TCRdb's version includes in-frame clones alone and lacks a portion of them. The table has fewer than 20,000 clones, around 84% seen once; the top ten hold about 25%. Sequenced material: peripheral blood, taken before any cancer treatment. Receptors were obtained from a male donor aged 60 or over with stage I lung adenocarcinoma.

This chain links TRBV6-5 with TRBJ2-3, with 8 positions matching TRBD1. With V trimmed by 2 bases and J by 5 bases, 6 bases remained unmatched. The CDR3 contains 15 residues. Germline V gives CDR1 MNHEY, CDR2 SVGAGI. This chain's CDR3 is CASSYGQGAQDTQYF. Written as DNA, the CDR3 is TGTGCCAGCAGTTACGGGCAGGGGGCGCAAGATACGCAGTATTTT.

This clone was counted only a few times. The chain carries TRBV5-4 and TRBJ1-4; D call uncertain. This CDR3 contains 13 residues. The V and J ends lost 4 bases and 7 bases respectively, with 11 bases between them. CDR1 and CDR2 (germline): SGHNT, YYREEE (reference sequence). CDR3 nucleotides: TGTGCCAGCAGCCTAGAGTCGGGTGAAAAACTGTTTTTT. Protein product: CASSLESGEKLFF.

The chain combines TRBV6-4 with TRBJ1-2; weak D call: TRBD1 (6 bases). Germline V gene data show CDR1 as MRHNA and CDR2 as SNTAGT. The CDR3 runs 15 residues. V lost 3 bases to trimming and J lost 6 bases, with 17 bases between them. As DNA, the CDR3 is TGTGCCAGCAGTGAGTACAACAGGGCGGAGAATGGCTACACCTTC. Protein sequence: CASSEYNRAENGYTF.

This sequence joins TRBV7-8 and TRBJ2-7; D could derive from TRBD1 or TRBD2 (5 bases each). Between the trimmed V and J ends, which lost 5 bases and 0 bases, there was a span of 14 bases. CDR3 length: 15 amino acids. In germline, CDR1 is SGHVS, CDR2 FQNEAQ. The chain's CDR3 is CASSLPGLSSYEQYF. In DNA form, the CDR3 reads TGTGCCAGCAGCCTCCCGGGGCTGAGCTCCTACGAGCAGTACTTC.

The chain uses TRBV5-1 and TRBJ2-3; 9 nucleotides match TRBD2. The trim removed 5 bases at V and 5 bases at J, leaving 0 bases unmatched. The CDR3 loop spans 12 amino acids. From germline, CDR1 is SGHRS and CDR2 YFSETQ. The CDR3 sequence is CASRREGDTQYF. The CDR3, as DNA: TGCGCCAGCAGGCGGGAGGGAGATACGCAGTATTTT. The variable domain in full, with the rest retrieved from reference TRBV5-1 and TRBJ2-3, is KAGVTQTPRYLIKTRGQQVTLSCSPISGHRSVSWYQQTPGQGLQFLFEYFSETQRNKGNFPGRFSGRQFSNSRSEMNVSTLELGDSALYLCASRREGDTQYFGPGTRLTVL.